Listed below are T cell receptor beta chains from one sample, sequenced in a study of T cell changes during pregnancy in multiple sclerosis. Generated by immunoSEQ multiplex PCR, the TCRdb table keeps only in-frame clones and is missing some. The table includes 78,000 or so clones, around 90% detected once. The source material was peripheral blood, sampled before pregnancy. Every receptor here comes from a female donor with multiple sclerosis, enrolled in a pregnancy study. Each CDR3 is given with its conserved first and last residue. The order of the fields is D gene, V gene, J gene, clone size, CDR3 DNA, CDR3 protein. D genes are given only for firm matches. Size tells how often a clone was seen (once, few, many) or the class of an expanded clone, and some rows leave it out.

TRBD1	TRBV29-1	TRBJ2-7	NA	TGCAGCGTTTCCCCGACAGGGGAAGTGAGCGAGCAGTACTTC	CSVSPTGEVSEQYF
TRBD1	TRBV30	TRBJ1-1	NA	TGTGCCTGGTCAAGACAGGGGACCACTGAAGCTTTCTTT	CAWSRQGTTEAFF
NA	TRBV6-1	TRBJ1-4	NA	TGTGCCAGCAGTGCTTTCCCCGGGACTAATGAAAAACTGTTTTTT	CASSAFPGTNEKLFF
NA	TRBV7-8	TRBJ1-1	NA	TGTGCCAGCAGCTTACAGGGTAGCACTGAAGCTTTCTTT	CASSLQGSTEAFF
TRBD2	TRBV5-8	TRBJ2-7	NA	TGTGCCAGCAGCTGGGGGGGTGCCTCCTACGAGCAGTACTTC	CASSWGGASYEQYF
TRBD1	TRBV9	TRBJ1-6	NA	TGTGCCAACGCCGGGACAGGGGCACCCAAGAATTCACCCCTCCACTTT	CANAGTGAPKNSPLHF
NA	TRBV7-9	TRBJ2-2	NA	TGTGCCAGCAGCTACGCCGCGTTCCAGGTCGACACCGGGGAGCTGTTTTTT	CASSYAAFQVDTGELFF
NA	TRBV10-3	TRBJ1-2	once	TGTGCCATCAGTGAGTTGGGGGCTTCTGGCTACACCTTC	CAISELGASGYTF
NA	TRBV14	TRBJ1-1	NA	TGTGCCAGCAGCCAAGATTCCTGGGGGGGCGATCCTGAAGCTTTCTTT	CASSQDSWGGDPEAFF
NA	TRBV7-7	TRBJ2-7	once	TGTGCTAGCAGCTTAGAGCCGGGGACCTACGAGCAGTACTTC	CASSLEPGTYEQYF
NA	TRBV2	TRBJ2-7	NA	TGTGCCAGCGAAATTCTAAGAGCGAGCGAGCAGTACTTC	CASEILRASEQYF
NA	TRBV7-2	TRBJ1-5	NA	TGTGCCAGCAGCCAAACGGGACATAGCAATCAGCCCCAGCATTTT	CASSQTGHSNQPQHF
TRBD2	TRBV27	TRBJ2-2	NA	TGTGCCAGCAGCCGCGGGACTAGCGGTGGGGAGCTGTTTTTT	CASSRGTSGGELFF
NA	TRBV4-1	TRBJ2-2	NA	TGCGCCAGCAGCCAAGCAGGGGCGCTTACCGGGGAGCTGTTTTTT	CASSQAGALTGELFF
NA	TRBV5-6	TRBJ2-2	NA	TGTGCCAGCAGCCCCGCTAGGGGCCGGCCTCGCTCCGGGGAGCTGTTTTTT	CASSPARGRPRSGELFF
TRBD2	TRBV7-9	TRBJ2-2	NA	TGTGCCAGCAGCTCCCGGGGAGGGAGTATCGGGGAGCTGTTTTTT	CASSSRGGSIGELFF
NA	TRBV27	TRBJ2-3	once	TGTGCCAGCTCCCTTACCCCCGGGAGCGGGGATACGCAGTATTTT	CASSLTPGSGDTQYF
TRBD1	TRBV29-1	TRBJ2-1	NA	TGCAGCGTGGGGGGGCGGGGACAGGGGGACATTGAGCAGTTCTTC	CSVGGRGQGDIEQFF
NA	TRBV29-1	TRBJ1-1	once	TGCAGCGTTGGCTTCAGATTGAACACTGAAGCTTTCTTT	CSVGFRLNTEAFF
TRBD1	TRBV10-3	TRBJ1-6	NA	TGTGCCATCAGCGGACAGGGAGCGGGTTCACCCCTCCACTTT	CAISGQGAGSPLHF
NA	TRBV12-5	TRBJ2-3	NA	TGTGCTAGTGGTTTGCCAGGGACTGGGGATACGCAGTATTTT	CASGLPGTGDTQYF
TRBD1	TRBV6-1	TRBJ2-5	NA	TGTGCCACCAGGTCCTGGACAGGGGTACAGGAGACCCAGTACTTC	CATRSWTGVQETQYF
NA	TRBV7-3	TRBJ1-1	NA	TGTGCCAGCAGCTTAACCGAAGGGGGCACTGAAGCTTTCTTT	CASSLTEGGTEAFF
TRBD2	TRBV13	TRBJ2-1	once	TGTGCCAGCAGCTTCGGACTAGCGGGGGACAATGAGCAGTTCTTC	CASSFGLAGDNEQFF
TRBD1	TRBV5-1	TRBJ2-1	NA	TGCGCCAGCAGAGCCGGGACAGAGATTGATGAGCAGTTCTTC	CASRAGTEIDEQFF
NA	TRBV4-1	TRBJ2-2	NA	TGCGCCAGCAGCCAATACGGGGCGAACACCGGGGAGCTGTTTTTT	CASSQYGANTGELFF
TRBD1	TRBV2	TRBJ1-5	once	TGTGCCAGCAGCCCCGGACAGGCGGCGGAACAGCCCCAGCATTTT	CASSPGQAAEQPQHF
TRBD2	TRBV7-6	TRBJ2-1	NA	TGTGCCAGCAGTCCGGCGACTAGCGGGTTCTACAATGAGCAGTTCTTC	CASSPATSGFYNEQFF
TRBD2	TRBV9	TRBJ2-7	NA	TGTGCCAGCAGCGCCACTAGCGGGGGGGCCTACGAGCAGTACTTC	CASSATSGGAYEQYF
TRBD1	TRBV7-9	TRBJ1-2	NA	TGTGCCAGCAGCTCCCTCGGACAGGGAGAAGAGGTGGACTATGGCTACACCTTC	CASSSLGQGEEVDYGYTF
TRBD2	TRBV7-3	TRBJ2-1	NA	TGTGCCAGCAGCCCCCTTTCCAGCGGGGGACCTCAGTTCTTC	CASSPLSSGGPQFF
NA	TRBV4-1	TRBJ2-1	NA	TGCGCCAGCAGCCAAGCAGCCCAACTAGCCGGGAAGTTCTTC	CASSQAAQLAGKFF
TRBD1	TRBV7-9	TRBJ1-4	NA	TGTGCCAGCAGCTTACTCAGGGGGAATGAAAAACTGTTTTTT	CASSLLRGNEKLFF
NA	TRBV18	TRBJ2-5	NA	TGTGCCAGCTCACCACAACAGGGTTTCGGAGAGACCCAGTACTTC	CASSPQQGFGETQYF
NA	TRBV30	TRBJ1-5	NA	TGTGCCTGGAGCCCCCAGGGATATAGCAATCAGCCCCAGCATTTT	CAWSPQGYSNQPQHF
NA	TRBV19	TRBJ2-1	NA	TGTGCCAGTAGTATAGATGGAGGAGGACTTAATGAGCAGTTCTTC	CASSIDGGGLNEQFF
NA	TRBV5-6	TRBJ1-2	NA	TGTGCCAGCAGGGCGGGACCTAGGGACTATGGCTACACCTTC	CASRAGPRDYGYTF
TRBD1	TRBV19	TRBJ1-2	NA	TGTGCCACCCGTCAAAGGGGGCCGAATGGCTACACCTTC	CATRQRGPNGYTF
NA	TRBV15	TRBJ2-3	NA	TGTGCCACCAGCAGAGATCTGCTAGCTGGCACAGATACGCAGTATTTT	CATSRDLLAGTDTQYF
TRBD1	TRBV5-1	TRBJ2-2	NA	TGCGCCAGCAGCTCGAAGACAGGGTCCGGGGAGCTGTTTTTT	CASSSKTGSGELFF
NA	TRBV5-1	TRBJ2-3	NA	TGCGCCAGCAGCCTAATGGACCCCTCCTACGACAGGGAGGATGGCACAGATACGCAGTATTTT	CASSLMDPSYDREDGTDTQYF
NA	TRBV6-5	TRBJ2-5	NA	TGTGCCAGCAGTTACTCTGGCCGGGTTGAGACCCAGTACTTC	CASSYSGRVETQYF